Listed below are T cell receptor beta chains from one sample, sequenced in a study of T-cell memory formation after mild COVID-19. TCRdb re-called the 5' RACE reads through MiXCR, storing one row per CDR3 protein. The sample includes around 200,000 distinct CDR3 sequences, 10% of them seen just once. What was sequenced was PBMCs or a T cell subset sorted from them (not recorded which). The receptors were gathered from a man aged 18 to 30 who had mild COVID-19 (a few samples of this study predate the infection). Cell type and time point are not known. Both conserved end residues are part of each CDR3. D genes are given only for firm matches. The size of a clone is reported for some rows only, either as once, few or many, or as a class for expanded clones.

size	V	D	J	CDR3	DNA
many	TRBV7-2	.	TRBJ2-3	CASSFDSGLDTQYF	TGTGCCAGCAGCTTTGATAGCGGTCTAGATACGCAGTATTTT
.	TRBV4-3	TRBD1	TRBJ2-3	CASSQENRGWADTQYF	TGCGCCAGCAGCCAAGAAAACAGGGGCTGGGCAGATACGCAGTATTTT
few	TRBV7-2	TRBD2	TRBJ2-2	CASSFVSSGGEVTGELFF	TGTGCCAGCAGCTTCGTCTCTAGCGGGGGAGAAGTCACCGGGGAGCTGTTTTTT
few	TRBV4-1	.	TRBJ2-3	CASSSHTSRTDTQYF	TGCGCCAGCAGCTCCCATACGAGCCGCACAGATACGCAGTATTTT
few	TRBV15	.	TRBJ2-7	CATSRAIAYEQYF	TGTGCCACCAGCAGAGCGATTGCCTACGAGCAGTACTTC
few	TRBV18	.	TRBJ2-1	CASSPTYESYNEQFF	TGTGCCAGCTCACCTACTTATGAATCCTACAATGAGCAGTTCTTC
many	TRBV4-2	.	TRBJ2-3	CASSQDWLSDTQYF	TGTGCCAGCAGCCAAGATTGGCTTTCAGATACGCAGTATTTT
few	TRBV7-2	.	TRBJ1-5	CASGSGRNQPQHF	TGTGCCAGCGGTTCGGGGCGCAATCAGCCCCAGCATTTT
.	TRBV7-2	.	TRBJ2-1	CASRPDRGTYNEQFF	TGTGCCAGCAGACCCGACCGGGGGACATACAATGAGCAGTTCTTC
few	TRBV12-3/TRBV12-4	.	TRBJ1-2	CASSFARYYGYTF	TGTGCCAGCAGTTTCGCACGTTACTATGGCTACACCTTC
.	TRBV20-1	.	TRBJ2-3	CSASVAGAIDTQYF	TGCAGTGCTAGTGTCGCGGGGGCGATAGATACGCAGTATTTT
few	TRBV5-8	.	TRBJ1-3	CASSWTSSAIYF	TGTGCCAGCAGCTGGACCTCCAGTGCCATATATTTT
.	TRBV10-3	.	TRBJ1-5	CAISRQEDQPQHF	TGTGCCATCAGCCGACAGGAGGATCAGCCCCAGCATTTT
many	TRBV7-2	TRBD1	TRBJ1-1	CASSRTGTENTEAFF	TGTGCCAGCAGCCGGACCGGGACAGAGAACACTGAAGCTTTCTTT
.	TRBV6-1	.	TRBJ1-1	CASSEQGGEAFF	TGTGCCAGCAGTGAGCAGGGCGGTGAAGCTTTCTTT